This TCR beta chain emerged from a study of blood T cells in healthy people across ages. Study-level background: T cells yielded about one barcoded beta molecule per two cells through template switching. General study results and limits: When set beside aged donors, long-lived donors presented more naive CD4+ cells and higher diversity.

This clonotype was observed at least ten times. The antigen is unknown. The CDR3 covers 14 residues. From germline, CDR1 is LNHDA and CDR2 SQIVND (reference sequence). V was clipped by 3 bases and J by 0 bases, with 9 bases between them. The use of a sample-barcoded 5' primer and a J-beta primer mix characterized a second PCR of roughly 6 to 12 cycles. TCRdb independently ran MiXCR on the 5' RACE reads; one entry per CDR3 protein. The sample includes approximately 800,000 distinct CDR3 sequences, around 34% seen only once; the top ten take 13%. The clonotype was recovered from a man younger than 30 in good health. V is TRBV19 and J is TRBJ2-7; the D gene is possibly TRBD2 (6 bases). The sequenced material came from blood. The CDR3 DNA reads as TGTGCCAGTAGTATTGGGGGGAGCTCCTACGAGCAGTACTTC. Amino acids: CASSIGGSSYEQYF.